This T cell receptor (beta chain) was identified during a study of CXCR3-negative and CXCR3-positive naive CD8 T cells. A note on this clonotype: Its antigen remains unidentified.

The libraries of TRB cDNA were prepared using 5' RACE with UMI labels. TCRdb processed the 5' RACE reads again and assigns one entry to each CDR3 protein, with no DNA. This repertoire includes 100,000 to 150,000 distinct CDR3 sequences. Naive CD8+ T cells had a CD45RO-CCR7+CD27+CD95- phenotype. Overall study results and limits: CXCR3-positive naive cells carried more hydrophobic TRB CDR3s than CXCR3-negative ones. Comparison of naive subsets found surface CD5 to be comparable, and TCR strength was inferred on the basis of TRB CDR3 properties.

This clonotype was sampled from a human donor in good health. Some clones in this sample may be carry-over from other donors' samples. Input material: naive CXCR3- CD8+ T cells from blood. The subset was: CD45RO-CCR7+CD27+CD95- naive CD8+ T cells lacking CXCR3 (TNR3-).

Here the CDR3 reads CSARPVGQETQYF. The J gene is TRBJ2-5, the V gene TRBV20-1. CDR1 is DFQATT, CDR2 SNEGSKA, per germline (reference sequence). The CDR3 runs to 13 residues.